Detailed here is one TCR beta chain. This entry belongs to a study of blood T cell repertoires in COVID-19. The wider study: Donors in the United States, Italy and Spain gave samples during acute or convalescent COVID-19. Sample material is recorded as cDNA or gDNA derived from T cells, B-cell-depleted T cells, or PBMCs.

Per the original data handling: It was from reference gene primer amplification that nucleated cell counts were estimated. TCRdb's copy holds only in-frame clones and misses some; the assay was immunoSEQ multiplex PCR. V, J and clone size derive from that table, while D and trimming were established from the DNA sequence. In the table there are roughly 230,000 clones, approximately 80% of which are singletons. The V gene's germline CDR1 is SGHDT and CDR2 YYEEEE. V shed 4 bases and J 6 bases; nucleotides not matched to a gene: 17. The CDR3 runs 18 residues. The chain employs TRBV5-6 and TRBJ1-2; TRBD1 agrees at 11 bases. The receptor was isolated from a woman aged 45-59 years with acute or convalescent COVID-19. Sequencing was carried out using peripheral blood. CDR3 loop: CASSKTRTGGQRINGYTF. As DNA, the CDR3 is TGTGCCAGCAGCAAAACTCGGACAGGGGGCCAGAGAATCAATGGCTACACCTTC. The whole variable domain, filled in from reference TRBV5-6 and TRBJ1-2, reads DAGVTQSPTHLIKTRGQQVTLRCSPKSGHDTVSWYQQALGQGPQFIFQYYEEEERQRGNFPDRFSGHQFPNYSSELNVNALLLGDSALYLCASSKTRTGGQRINGYTFGSGTRLTVV.